These 5 T cell receptor beta chains were sequenced from one sample in a study of T cells in Graves' hyperthyroidism and ophthalmopathy. Researchers amplified the TCR beta CDR3 regions from RNA transcripts. TCR CDR3 underwent first-round RT-PCR with the HTBI primer set. TCRdb reprocessed the multiplex PCR reads via MiXCR and lists one record per CDR3 protein. The sample lists 40,000 to 60,000 distinct CDR3 sequences, approximately 50% occurring once. Sequenced material: peripheral blood or thyroid tissue (not recorded which). Source of these receptors: a man aged 18 to 29 with Graves' hyperthyroidism.

This clonotype was seen repeatedly, ten times or more. The J gene is TRBJ2-7, the V gene TRBV29-1; 16 nucleotides line up with TRBD2. In germline, CDR1 is SQVTM, CDR2 ANQGSEA. V lost 6 bases and J lost 2; bases outside the gene matches: 7. The CDR3 loop spans 16 amino acids. The CDR3 loop is CSVRPGTSGRAYEQYF. The CDR3 nucleotides read TGCAGCGTGAGGCCCGGGACTAGCGGGAGGGCCTACGAGCAGTACTTC.

This clonotype was observed many times. The J gene is TRBJ1-4, the V gene TRBV20-1; D remains ambiguous. The CDR3 extends over 13 amino acids. Deletions cut 6 bases from V and 3 bases from J, with 11 bases between. The V gene's germline CDR1 is DFQATT and CDR2 SNEGSKA (reference sequence). The CDR3 bases are TGCAGTGCGCGAGGCCCATCTAATGAAAAACTGTTTTTT. Its protein product is CSARGPSNEKLFF.

Of note for this clonotype: Germline and junction disagree at one end, which may indicate a read error. This chain connects TRBV7-2 to TRBJ2-7; 7 bases agree with TRBD1. The CDR3 loop spans 15 amino acids. The V gene's germline CDR1 is SGHTA and CDR2 FQGNSA. In DNA form, the CDR3 reads TGTGCCAGCAGCGTATTCGACAGGGTCTCCTACGACCAGTACTTC. This gives the protein CASSVFDRVSYDQYF.

The gene calls are TRBV12-3 or TRBV12-4 and TRBJ1-2; D remains unclear. V shed 10 bases and J shed 7 bases, with 10 bases lying between them. This CDR3 is built from 10 residues. CDR3 in amino acids: CATARAGYTF. Here the CDR3 DNA reads TGTGCCACAGCGCGGGCTGGCTACACCTTC.

This clonotype was counted many times. The chain has TRBV12-3 or TRBV12-4 and TRBJ1-1; D is perhaps TRBD1 (6 bases). V was trimmed by 6 bases and J by 0 bases, leaving 17 bases between them. The CDR3 extends over 16 amino acids. CDR3 coding DNA: TGTGCCAGCAGCCGGGAGTGGGACATTGTGAACACTGAAGCTTTCTTT. This codes for CASSREWDIVNTEAFF.